The source of this TCR beta chain is a study of blood T cell repertoires in COVID-19. Clones were sequenced by immunoSEQ multiplex PCR, and TCRdb holds only the in-frame ones, with some missing. The sample has fewer than 350,000 clones; approximately 80% are singletons. This clone appeared once. The CDR3 has 13 residues. The V and J ends lost 5 bases and 2 bases respectively, with 9 bases between them. In germline, CDR1 is SNHLY, CDR2 FYNNEI. The sequence was collected from a woman in her forties or fifties with active or convalescent COVID-19. Source material: peripheral blood. J is TRBJ1-2 and V is TRBV2, with a weak D call TRBD1 (5 bases). The CDR3 DNA reads TGTGCCAGCAGTACGACAGAGAACTATGGCTACACCTTC. It is translated as CASSTTENYGYTF.